This TCR beta chain was identified in a study of spatial heterogeneity in lung cancer. Study-level results: Ubiquitous expanded tumor TCRs showed up in blood more at resection than follow-up.

Germline V gives CDR1 SGHRS, CDR2 YFSETQ. Trimming shortened V by 1 base and J by 3 bases, and 13 bases separated the two germline ends. The CDR3 covers 15 residues. This clonotype was observed many times. Its antigen is as yet unknown. Each CDR3 protein gets one entry after TCRdb re-called the 5' RACE reads with MiXCR. This table has more than 75,000 distinct CDR3 sequences, roughly 13% appearing once. Indicated time point: sample taken at primary tumor resection. Sequencing of whole RNA from tumor, nontumor lung or frozen PBMC involved no sorting. A total of around 67 untreated early-stage non-small cell lung cancer patients served as donors.

The J gene is TRBJ1-2, the V gene TRBV5-1; D remains unclear. The TCR was taken from a male donor with early-stage non-small cell lung cancer. The material sequenced was PBMCs, taken at surgery. The CDR3 here is CASSLNQGGDYGYTF. The CDR3, as DNA: TGCGCCAGCAGCTTGAATCAAGGTGGGGACTATGGCTACACCTTC. The variable domain in full, completed from reference TRBV5-1 and TRBJ1-2, reads KAGVTQTPRYLIKTRGQQVTLSCSPISGHRSVSWYQQTPGQGLQFLFEYFSETQRNKGNFPGRFSGRQFSNSRSEMNVSTLELGDSALYLCASSLNQGGDYGYTFGSGTRLTVV.